This TCR beta chain appears in the sequencing data of a study of neurological immune-mediated disorders (dated by TCRdb to the late 2010s). Broadly, across the study: Among the 35 or so multiple sclerosis patients, roughly 31 had relapsing-remitting MS and 3 had secondary progressive MS. The study compared peripheral blood TCR-beta repertoires of HTLV-I-associated myelopathy (HAM/TSP) patients, multiple sclerosis patients and healthy controls using UMI-based sequencing. Alongside PBMC samples, the set of around 99 TCR-beta libraries contained longitudinal samples, technical triplicates, and paired CD4+ and CD8+ T-cell subsets that had been sorted. The cohort included approximately 70 subjects: about 15 with HAM/TSP, around 34 with multiple sclerosis, and some 20 healthy controls.

cDNA was synthesized by template-switch 5'RACE using a primer carrying a 10-nucleotide random unique molecular identifier by which each TCR transcript was tagged. Each sequencing run produced over 170 million TCR-beta sequences covering 15-18 subjects. Total RNA was extracted with the RNeasy kit. TCR-beta VDJ regions were amplified with primers for the TCR constant region and the 5'RACE anchor, using the KAPA Real-time Library Amplification kit. A first PCR added sample indexes and Illumina adaptors, after which a second PCR increased the library yield. After Ampure bead purification, the roughly 650 bp TCR product was size-selected on a 2% E-gel SizeSelection system. Library quality was checked on a Bioanalyzer, concentration was measured with Qubit, and libraries were quantified with the Kapa Library Quantification kit before pooling. Paired-end 2 x 150 bp sequencing of the libraries was performed on an Illumina HiSeq 2500. To increase sequence diversity, about 25-31% phiX was spiked into each library pool. From the authors' description of their analysis: Quality-filtered reads were processed with the UMI-based MiGEC pipeline, which removed over 85% of raw TCR sequences during error correction. IMGT germline references were used for alignment of VDJ genes, and clonotypes were defined by a unique CDR3 amino acid sequence together with V-J genes. Clonal expansion, Shannon diversity, and CDR3 relatedness (CalcPairwiseDistances, ClusterSamples) were evaluated with VDJtools, and phylogenetic trees were built with CLCbio workbench. Clones with at least 8 unique UMIs were defined as expanded, with this threshold being based on coefficient-of-variation modelling across technical triplicates. TCRdb handled the public reads itself, with Q25 trimming in fastp and clone calling in MiXCR, and kept productive beta chains. Rows matching on CDR3 protein sequence are summarized as one entry with the most common DNA and genes. The V and J calls come from TCRdb's annotation, not from the publication. Present in this sample are tens of thousands of distinct CDR3 sequences, 5% to 5.5% of which were seen just once. Of the sample, 2% to 2.5% falls within the top ten clones.

Taken from the germline V gene, the CDR1 and CDR2 loops are SNHLY and FYNNEI. Unmatched junction bases come to 5, with V trimmed by 5 bases and J by 5 bases. The CDR3 measures 14 amino acids from cysteine to phenylalanine. Just CDR3 DNA is preserved here, 42 bases in frame from base 1. Study-wide findings and limitations: TCR clonal expansion was greatest in HAM/TSP patients and smallest in MS patients, who ranked below even healthy controls. In a phylogenetic analysis, the repertoires of 18 out of 34 MS patients fell into a single cluster of related CDR3 sequences, pointing to a possible signature at the repertoire level. No association of the MS cluster with clinical or MRI features was observed, and the need for larger cohorts was stated by the authors. No identical CDR3 amino acid sequences were found to be shared among expanded clones across subjects, suggesting that TCR-beta repertoires were private in all groups.

This clonotype was counted a few times. Its recognized antigen is unknown. Base qualities were left out, and no much larger clone turns up one base away. For unsorted PBMC libraries, 2 million PBMCs were used after storage in RNAlater at -80 degrees C until RNA extraction. Multiple sclerosis patients were enrolled in a US clinical protocol evaluating disease progression by magnetic resonance imaging. Peripheral blood underwent Ficoll-Hypaque density gradient centrifugation to isolate PBMCs, which were then cryopreserved in liquid nitrogen. The sequencing sample was made of PBMCs. The TCR comes from a young woman with multiple sclerosis. The chain couples TRBV2 to TRBJ2-5; 10 nucleotides in the junction match TRBD1. In nucleotides, the sequence is TGTGCCAGCAGTCAGGACAGGGGGGACGAGACCCAGTACTTC. Its translation is CASSQDRGDETQYF.